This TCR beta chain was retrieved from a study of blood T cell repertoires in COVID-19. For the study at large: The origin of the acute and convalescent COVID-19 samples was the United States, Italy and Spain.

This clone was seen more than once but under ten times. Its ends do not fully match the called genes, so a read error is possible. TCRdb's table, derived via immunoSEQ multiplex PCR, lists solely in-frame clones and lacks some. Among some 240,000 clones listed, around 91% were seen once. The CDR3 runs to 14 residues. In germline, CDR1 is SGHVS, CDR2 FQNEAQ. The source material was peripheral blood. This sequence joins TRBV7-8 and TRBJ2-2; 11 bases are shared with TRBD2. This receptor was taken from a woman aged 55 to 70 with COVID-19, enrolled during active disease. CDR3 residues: CASSLAGGTGELFF. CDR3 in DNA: TGTGCCAGCAGCCTAGCGGGGGGTACCGGGGAGCTGTTTTTT.